The 23 T cell receptor beta chains given below trace back to one sample, sequenced in a study of OX40 agonist ivuxolimab in advanced cancers. The data were produced by immunoSEQ multiplex PCR, yet TCRdb's version contains in-frame clones alone and is incomplete. Of 15,000 to 20,000 clones detected, around 67% appear once; the ten largest clones hold 33%. Sequenced here: CD4+ or CD8+ T cells sorted from blood, sampled in a trial of the OX40 agonist ivuxolimab. All receptors come from an adult with an advanced solid tumor such as melanoma, head and neck, liver or kidney cancer.

The V gene is TRBV5-1, the J gene TRBJ2-1; the match to TRBD1 covers 8 bases. The junction had 2 bases not matched to a gene; V was cut back by 8 bases and J by 4 bases. The CDR3 has 12 amino acids. Germline V lookup: CDR1 SGHRS, CDR2 YFSETQ. The CDR3: CASQGAYNEQFF. The DNA of the CDR3 is TGCGCCAGTCAGGGGGCATACAATGAGCAGTTCTTC.

This clone was observed a few times. The gene calls are TRBV7-9 and TRBJ2-1, with 8 bases identical to TRBD2. Trimming removed 5 bases from V and 9 bases from J; junction bases left unmatched: 0. CDR3 length equals 11 residues. Germline lookup yields CDR1 SEHNR and CDR2 FQNEAQ (reference sequence). The DNA of the CDR3 is TGTGCCAGCAGCCGGGGGGGTGAGCAGTTCTTC. It specifies CASSRGGEQFF.

The chain links TRBV19 to TRBJ2-1; TRBD1 agrees at 8 bases. With 3 bases clipped from V and 6 bases from J, the junction kept 7 bases outside the gene matches. The length of the CDR3 is 15 residues. Germline CDR1 LNHDA, CDR2 SQIVND (reference sequence). The CDR3 loop reads CASSIPGGMSNEQFF. The DNA of the CDR3 is TGTGCCAGTAGTATCCCAGGGGGCATGTCCAATGAGCAGTTCTTC.

This chain joins TRBV7-9 and TRBJ1-1; tentatively, D is TRBD1 (6 bases). CDR1 SEHNR and CDR2 FQNEAQ come from the germline V gene (reference sequence). The CDR3 covers 16 residues. Trimming removed 1 base from V and 6 bases from J, with 18 bases in between. The CDR3 sequence: CASSLVSVAEGAEAFF. CDR3 nucleotides: TGTGCCAGCAGCTTAGTTAGTGTGGCTGAGGGGGCTGAAGCTTTCTTT.

The chain links TRBV18 to TRBJ2-7; D unresolved. This CDR3 contains 16 residues. Looked up from germline, CDR1 is KGHSH and CDR2 is LQKENI. V lost 3 bases, J lost 7 bases, and 22 bases lay in between. CDR3 region: CASSPYQQDELREQYF. The CDR3 region has the DNA TGTGCCAGCTCACCGTACCAGCAAGATGAACTACGAGAGCAGTACTTC.

The gene calls are TRBV6-1 and TRBJ1-1, with D perhaps matching TRBD1 (5 bases). This CDR3 has 15 amino acids. V was pared by 1 base and J by 3 bases, with 12 bases between. In germline, CDR1 is MNHNS, CDR2 SASEGT. CDR3 bases: TGTGCCAGCAGTGAAGAACGGGGGGGATACACTGAAGCTTTCTTT. Protein sequence: CASSEERGGYTEAFF.

The chain employs TRBV5-1 and TRBJ1-1; the D is unclear. CDR3 length: 14 amino acids. CDR1 and CDR2 (germline): SGHRS, YFSETQ. V was shortened by 2 bases and J by 1 base, with 9 bases between the two germline ends. This CDR3 is CASSLWETNTEAFF. The CDR3 bases are TGCGCCAGCAGCTTATGGGAGACGAACACTGAAGCTTTCTTT.

This sequence joins TRBV29-1 and TRBJ2-2; D unclear. The germline CDR1 and CDR2 sequences are SQVTM and ANQGSEA. Trimming took 3 bases from V and 2 from J, leaving 7 bases between them. The CDR3 runs to 13 residues. The CDR3 spells CSVEGLNTGELFF. The CDR3 coding sequence is TGCAGCGTTGAGGGCCTAAACACCGGGGAGCTGTTTTTT.

The gene calls are TRBV27 and TRBJ2-7; a weak D match, TRBD1 (5 bases). Germline CDR1 and CDR2: MNHEY and SMNVEV (reference sequence). Trimming took 0 bases from V and 2 from J, leaving 14 bases between them. CDR3 length equals 16 residues. CDR3 loop: CASSLSGQGTAYEQYF. Here the CDR3 DNA reads TGTGCCAGCAGTTTATCGGGGCAGGGTACGGCCTACGAGCAGTACTTC.

J is TRBJ1-4 and V is TRBV5-1; TRBD1 is a possible D gene (6 bases). Trimming removed 5 bases from V and 8 bases from J, with 19 bases in between. Germline V lookup: CDR1 SGHRS, CDR2 YFSETQ. The CDR3 totals 15 residues. CDR3 sequence reads: CASRPRVAQGEKLFF. CDR3 nucleotide sequence: TGCGCCAGCAGGCCTAGGGTCGCTCAGGGGGAAAAACTGTTTTTT. Combining the CDR3 with reference TRBV5-1 and TRBJ1-4 gives the whole variable domain KAGVTQTPRYLIKTRGQQVTLSCSPISGHRSVSWYQQTPGQGLQFLFEYFSETQRNKGNFPGRFSGRQFSNSRSEMNVSTLELGDSALYLCASRPRVAQGEKLFFGSGTQLSVL.

This sequence joins TRBV5-1 and TRBJ2-1; 7 bases line up with TRBD2. Germline V gene sequence: CDR1 SGHRS, CDR2 YFSETQ. The CDR3 length is 15 residues. The V segment lost 2 bases and the J segment 9 bases; nucleotides outside the gene matches: 11. The CDR3 nucleotides are TGCGCCAGCAGCTTCGTTGGGGGAGGGCAGACTGAGCAGTTCTTC. As protein: CASSFVGGGQTEQFF.

The rearrangement joins TRBV7-6 to TRBJ1-5; 9 bases are a match to TRBD1. With V trimmed by 4 bases and J by 4 bases, 5 bases remained unmatched. The germline gives CDR1 SGHVS, CDR2 FNYEAQ. The CDR3 totals 15 residues. CDR3 amino acids: CASSSTGGPNQPQHF. The CDR3 DNA sequence: TGTGCCAGCAGCTCAACAGGGGGCCCGAATCAGCCCCAGCATTTT.

The chain links TRBV7-6 to TRBJ2-1; D possibly corresponds to TRBD2 (5 bases). The CDR3 runs 15 residues. V was clipped by 2 bases and J by 2 bases, with 10 bases between them. Germline V gene lookup returns CDR1 SGHVS and CDR2 FNYEAQ. The CDR3 nucleotides are TGTGCCAGCAGCTTACTAGCTAAGACCTACAATGAGCAGTTCTTC. Residues: CASSLLAKTYNEQFF.

V gene TRBV10-1 combines with J gene TRBJ2-1; D gene unclear. The CDR3 loop spans 13 amino acids. CDR1 and CDR2 from the germline V gene are WNHNN and SYGVQD (reference sequence). Trimming left V 6 bases short and J 5 bases short, with 11 bases between. The DNA of the CDR3 is TGCGCCAGCAGCGATCAGCGAAACAATGAGCAGTTCTTC. Residues: CASSDQRNNEQFF.

V is TRBV7-6 and J is TRBJ2-5, with D perhaps TRBD2 (7 bases). The DNA end is more similar to TRBJ2-7, so the J call may be wrong. The germline V gene encodes CDR1 SGHVS and CDR2 FNYEAQ. The CDR3 sequence is 13 residues long. DNA of the CDR3: TGTGCCAGCAGCTTTGCAGGGGAGGGCGAGCAGTACTTC. Translated, it gives CASSFAGEGEQYF.

This clone was detected once. V gene TRBV5-1 combines with J gene TRBJ1-1; the D is unclear. The germline V gene encodes CDR1 SGHRS and CDR2 YFSETQ. CDR3 length: 14 residues. Between the trimmed V and J ends, which lost 0 bases and 6 bases, there was a span of 12 bases. This chain's CDR3 is CASSLGWSLPEAFF. The CDR3, as DNA: TGCGCCAGCAGCTTGGGTTGGTCACTCCCTGAAGCTTTCTTT.

Within the sample, this clone is medium-sized. The chain uses TRBV5-8 and TRBJ1-2; D not resolved. The CDR3 sequence is 14 residues long. Germline V lookup: CDR1 SGHTS, CDR2 YDEGEE. V dropped 0 bases and J dropped 4 bases, with 10 bases sitting between them. The CDR3 nucleotides read TGTGCCAGCAGCTTGGGGAAACTTCGCTATGGCTACACCTTC. Protein product: CASSLGKLRYGYTF.

The CDR3 coding sequence is TGTGCCAGCAATTCCGGGGAAAAACTGTTTTTT. Translation: CASNSGEKLFF. This chain uses TRBV2 with TRBJ1-4; no firm D call. V was trimmed by 7 bases and J by 8 bases, leaving 8 bases between them. Germline V gene lookup returns CDR1 SNHLY and CDR2 FYNNEI. The CDR3 has 11 residues.

This chain uses TRBV10-2 with TRBJ2-7; D is undetermined. From germline, CDR1 is WSHSY and CDR2 SAAADI. The CDR3 totals 12 residues. V dropped 3 bases and J dropped 2 bases, with 5 bases sitting between them. The DNA for the CDR3 is TGCGCCAGCAGTGACACTGCCTACGAGCAGTACTTC. This encodes CASSDTAYEQYF.

This clone came up many times. This chain links TRBV27 with TRBJ1-4; D unresolved. Trimming shortened V by 1 base and J by 5 bases, and 11 bases separated the two germline ends. The CDR3 covers 15 residues. The germline CDR1 and CDR2 sequences are MNHEY and SMNVEV (reference sequence). The CDR3 region is CASSLWAGENEKLFF. CDR3 DNA sequence: TGTGCCAGCAGTTTATGGGCAGGCGAGAATGAAAAACTGTTTTTT.

This chain links TRBV4-1 with TRBJ2-3; no definite D call. The CDR3 is 17 residues long. V lost 2 bases, J lost 1 base, and 16 bases lay in between. Germline assignment: CDR1 MGHRA and CDR2 YSYEKL. In DNA form, the CDR3 reads TGCGCCAGCAGCCAAACCGGACGCCCTGGGGGCACAGATACGCAGTATTTT. The encoded protein is CASSQTGRPGGTDTQYF.

This sequence joins TRBV29-1 and TRBJ1-2; D is possibly TRBD1 (5 bases). The CDR3 loop spans 12 amino acids. Germline V gene lookup returns CDR1 SQVTM and CDR2 ANQGSEA. The V gene lost 7 bases and the J gene lost 7 bases, with 16 bases spanning the gap. Here the CDR3 reads CSAQDGAGGYTF. The CDR3 coding sequence is TGCAGCGCCCAGGACGGGGCGGGTGGCTACACCTTC.

V and J are TRBV13 and TRBJ2-1; TRBD1 matches at 10 bases. J was trimmed by 4 bases and V by 5 bases; bases with no gene match: 2. Germline values: CDR1 PRHDT, CDR2 FYEKMQ (reference sequence). The CDR3 spans 14 residues. CDR3 coding DNA: TGTGCCAGCAGCGACAGGGGGCTTTACAATGAGCAGTTCTTC. Amino acid sequence: CASSDRGLYNEQFF.